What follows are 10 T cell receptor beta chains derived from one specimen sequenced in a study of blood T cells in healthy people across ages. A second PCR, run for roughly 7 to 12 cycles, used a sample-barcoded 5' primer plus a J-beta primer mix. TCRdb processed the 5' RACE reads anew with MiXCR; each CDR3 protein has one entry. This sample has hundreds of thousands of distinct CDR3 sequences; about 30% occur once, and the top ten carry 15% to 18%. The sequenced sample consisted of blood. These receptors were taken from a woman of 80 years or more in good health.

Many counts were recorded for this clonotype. The DNA for the CDR3 is TGCAGTGCTCTCAGGTTGGACAGCCACAATGAGCAGTTCTTC. Its protein is CSALRLDSHNEQFF. The chain carries TRBV20-1 and TRBJ2-1; D might be TRBD1 (6 bases). The CDR3 extends over 14 amino acids. Germline loops: CDR1 DFQATT, CDR2 SNEGSKA (reference sequence). The V and J ends lost 5 bases and 5 bases respectively, with 16 bases between them.

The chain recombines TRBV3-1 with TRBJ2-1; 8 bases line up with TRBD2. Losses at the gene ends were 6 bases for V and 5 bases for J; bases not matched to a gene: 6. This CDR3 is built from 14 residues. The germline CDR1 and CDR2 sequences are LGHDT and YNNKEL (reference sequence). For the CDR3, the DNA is TGTGCCAGCAGGACAGCGGGGGCCAACAATGAGCAGTTCTTC. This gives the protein CASRTAGANNEQFF.

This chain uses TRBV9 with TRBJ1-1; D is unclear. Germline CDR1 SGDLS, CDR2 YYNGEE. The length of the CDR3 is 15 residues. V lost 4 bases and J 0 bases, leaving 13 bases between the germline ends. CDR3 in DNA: TGTGCCAGCAGCCCTAGAGCGGATATGAACACTGAAGCTTTCTTT. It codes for CASSPRADMNTEAFF.

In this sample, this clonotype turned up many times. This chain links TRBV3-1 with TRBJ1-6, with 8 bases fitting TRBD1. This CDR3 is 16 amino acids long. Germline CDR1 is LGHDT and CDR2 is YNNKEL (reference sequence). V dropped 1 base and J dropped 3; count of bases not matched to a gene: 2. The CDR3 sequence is CASSQGDRLYNSPLHF. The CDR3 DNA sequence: TGTGCCAGCAGCCAAGGGGACAGGCTCTATAATTCACCCCTCCACTTT.

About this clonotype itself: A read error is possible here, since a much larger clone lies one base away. Here the CDR3 DNA reads TGTGTCAGCAGTTACCCTTTAGGGGACCAGTTCTTC. This encodes CVSSYPLGDQFF. The chain couples TRBV6-5 to TRBJ2-1; D is tentatively TRBD1 or TRBD2 (5 bases each). Germline V gene data show CDR1 as MNHEY and CDR2 as SVGAGI. The CDR3 is 12 amino acids.

The CDR3 reads CSASPHLPASAILNEQFF. The CDR3 nucleotides read TGCAGTGCTAGCCCCCACTTACCCGCTAGTGCCATACTCAATGAGCAGTTCTTC. The chain recombines TRBV20-1 with TRBJ2-1, with D unclear. Germline V lookup: CDR1 DFQATT, CDR2 SNEGSKA (reference sequence). V dropped 3 bases and J dropped 6 bases, with 27 bases sitting between them. The length of the CDR3 is 18 residues.

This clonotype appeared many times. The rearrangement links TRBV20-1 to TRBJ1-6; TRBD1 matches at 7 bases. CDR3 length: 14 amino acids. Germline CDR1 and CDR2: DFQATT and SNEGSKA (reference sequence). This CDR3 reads CSTSRGQANSPLHF. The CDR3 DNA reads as TGCAGCACCTCACGTGGACAGGCGAATTCACCCCTCCACTTT.

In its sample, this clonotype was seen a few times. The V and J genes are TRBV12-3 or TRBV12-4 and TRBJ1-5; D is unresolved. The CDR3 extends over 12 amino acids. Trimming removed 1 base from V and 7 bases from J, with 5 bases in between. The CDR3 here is CASSLVLQPQHF. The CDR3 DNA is TGTGCCAGCAGTTTAGTTTTGCAGCCCCAGCATTTT.

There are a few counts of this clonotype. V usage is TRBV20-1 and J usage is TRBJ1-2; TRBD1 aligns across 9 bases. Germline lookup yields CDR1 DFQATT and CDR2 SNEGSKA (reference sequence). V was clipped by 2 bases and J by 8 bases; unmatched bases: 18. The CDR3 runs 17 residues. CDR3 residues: CSARPLTGGRRLRGYTF. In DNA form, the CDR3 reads TGCAGTGCTAGACCTCTTACAGGGGGCCGCCGTCTTCGAGGCTACACCTTC.

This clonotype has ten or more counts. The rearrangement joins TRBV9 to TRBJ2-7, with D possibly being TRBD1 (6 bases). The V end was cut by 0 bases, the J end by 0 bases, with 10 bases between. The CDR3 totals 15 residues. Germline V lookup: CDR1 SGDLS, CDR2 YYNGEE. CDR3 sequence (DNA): TGTGCCAGCAGCGTAGACGGACAGTCCTCCTACGAGCAGTACTTC. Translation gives CASSVDGQSSYEQYF. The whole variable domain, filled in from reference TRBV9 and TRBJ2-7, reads DSGVTQTPKHLITATGQRVTLRCSPRSGDLSVYWYQQSLDQGLQFLIQYYNGEERAKGNILERFSAQQFPDLHSELNLSSLELGDSALYFCASSVDGQSSYEQYFGPGTRLTVT.